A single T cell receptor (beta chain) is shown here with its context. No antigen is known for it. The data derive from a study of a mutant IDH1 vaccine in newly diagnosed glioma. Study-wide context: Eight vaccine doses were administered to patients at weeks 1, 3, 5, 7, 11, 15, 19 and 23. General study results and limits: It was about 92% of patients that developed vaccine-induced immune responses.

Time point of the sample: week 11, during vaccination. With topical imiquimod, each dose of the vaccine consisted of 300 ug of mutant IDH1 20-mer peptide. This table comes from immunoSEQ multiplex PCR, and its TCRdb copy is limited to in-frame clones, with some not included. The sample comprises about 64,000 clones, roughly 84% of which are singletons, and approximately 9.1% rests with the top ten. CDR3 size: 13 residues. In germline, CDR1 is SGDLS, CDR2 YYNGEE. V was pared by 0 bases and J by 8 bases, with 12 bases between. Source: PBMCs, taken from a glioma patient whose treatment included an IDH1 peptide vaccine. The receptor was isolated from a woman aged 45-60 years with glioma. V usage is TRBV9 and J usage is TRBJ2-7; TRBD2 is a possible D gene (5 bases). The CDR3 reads CASSVDSAGKQYF. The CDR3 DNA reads TGTGCCAGCAGCGTAGATTCCGCCGGGAAGCAGTACTTC.